This entry concerns a single T cell receptor (beta chain). In the study's own analysis: Nucleated cell counts were estimated from reference gene primer amplification. TCRdb keeps only in-frame clones here, not all; method: immunoSEQ multiplex PCR. V and J calls plus clone size are reproduced from that table; the DNA served to infer D and trimming. The sample records 200,000 to 250,000 clones, about nine tenths being singletons. This sample is part of a study of blood T cell repertoires in COVID-19. Study in general: T cells, B-cell-depleted T cells, or PBMCs provided the cDNA or gDNA that served as material.

Germline V gives CDR1 SGDLS, CDR2 YYNGEE. The CDR3 spans 15 residues. Unmatched junction bases numbered 4, after V lost 3 bases and J lost 2 bases. This clonotype was obtained from a man at least 80 years old with acute or convalescent COVID-19. Input material: peripheral blood. The rearrangement joins TRBV9 to TRBJ2-1; 8 nucleotides match TRBD2. CDR3 sequence (DNA): TGTGCCAGCAGCGCCATGGGACTAGCCTACAATGAGCAGTTCTTC. It translates to CASSAMGLAYNEQFF. The full variable domain, completed using reference TRBV9 and TRBJ2-1, is DSGVTQTPKHLITATGQRVTLRCSPRSGDLSVYWYQQSLDQGLQFLIQYYNGEERAKGNILERFSAQQFPDLHSELNLSSLELGDSALYFCASSAMGLAYNEQFFGPGTRLTVL.